This is a list of T cell receptor beta chains from one sample in a study of identical twins. TCRdb recomputed calls from the 5' RACE reads with MiXCR, one row per CDR3 protein. The sample consists of approximately 1.8 million distinct CDR3 sequences, under 35% of them appearing once. The sample taken for sequencing was cord blood. These receptors originate from a newborn girl in good health. Both conserved end residues are part of each CDR3. D genes are given only for firm matches. Not all rows give a size; the values are once, few, many and, for expanded clones, a class.

few	TRBJ1-6	-	TRBV15	CATSRDWGSNSPLHF	TGTGCCACCAGCAGAGATTGGGGGTCTAATTCACCCCTCCACTTT
-	TRBJ2-7	-	TRBV28	CASSRVREILLSSYEQYF	TGTGCCAGCAGTCGGGTTCGGGAAATCTTGCTTAGCTCCTACGAGCAGTACTTC
-	TRBJ2-1	TRBD1	TRBV6-1	CASSRIRDRGKVAAYNEQFF	TGTGCCAGCAGCAGGATTCGGGACAGGGGAAAGGTAGCGGCCTACAATGAGCAGTTCTTC
few	TRBJ2-7	TRBD2	TRBV12-3/TRBV12-4	CASSDRLASYEQYF	TGTGCCAGCAGTGACCGACTAGCCTCCTACGAGCAGTACTTC
few	TRBJ2-7	TRBD2	TRBV29-1	CSFLSGRATQYNEQYF	TGCAGCTTCCTTAGCGGGAGGGCCACCCAATACAATGAGCAGTACTTC
-	TRBJ2-5	-	TRBV6-6	CASSYPKGRGETQYF	TGTGCCAGCAGTTACCCGAAGGGCCGGGGGGAGACCCAGTACTTC
few	TRBJ2-7	-	TRBV28	CASSLWGDPYEQYF	TGTGCCAGCAGTTTATGGGGGGATCCCTACGAGCAGTACTTC
-	TRBJ2-2	-	TRBV12-3/TRBV12-4	CASSFQLSGELFF	TGTGCCAGCAGTTTTCAGTTATCCGGGGAGCTGTTTTTT
few	TRBJ2-7	-	TRBV14	CASSLWDLAPYEQYF	TGTGCCAGCAGCCTGTGGGACCTCGCTCCCTACGAGCAGTACTTC
-	TRBJ2-1	-	TRBV4-1	CASSQAMYNEQFF	TGCGCCAGCAGCCAAGCAATGTACAATGAGCAGTTCTTC
-	TRBJ1-1	-	TRBV5-4	CASRLGGRGTEAFF	TGTGCCAGCAGATTAGGGGGGCGCGGAACTGAAGCTTTCTTT
few	TRBJ1-2	-	TRBV21-1	CASSKPGTAYGYTF	TGTGCCAGCAGCAAACCCGGGACAGCCTATGGCTACACCTTC
-	TRBJ1-1	-	TRBV3-1	CASSSHDSPEAFF	TGTGCCAGCAGCTCCCACGACAGTCCTGAAGCTTTCTTT
-	TRBJ1-4	-	TRBV5-1	CASSLEGRPNEKLFF	TGCGCCAGCAGCTTGGAGGGACGGCCTAATGAAAAACTGTTTTTT
once	TRBJ2-7	-	TRBV24-1	CATSDLVGGGYEQYF	TGTGCCACCAGTGATTTGGTGGGAGGTGGGTACGAGCAGTACTTC
-	TRBJ2-3	TRBD2	TRBV20-1	CSANQGGSEDTQYF	TGCAGTGCTAATCAGGGCGGGAGCGAAGATACGCAGTATTTT
-	TRBJ2-3	TRBD2	TRBV12-3/TRBV12-4	CASSFQVSGRAQDTQYF	TGTGCCAGCAGTTTCCAGGTTAGCGGGAGGGCCCAAGATACGCAGTATTTT
few	TRBJ2-3	-	TRBV20-1	CSAIVGSTDTQYF	TGCAGTGCTATCGTGGGGAGCACAGATACGCAGTATTTT
many	TRBJ2-1	-	TRBV6-2/TRBV6-3	CASSYSWDSEQFF	TGTGCCAGCAGTTACTCGTGGGACTCTGAGCAGTTCTTC
-	TRBJ1-6	TRBD1	TRBV20-1	CSAIQTGSNSPLHF	TGCAGTGCTATCCAGACAGGGAGTAATTCACCCCTCCACTTT
-	TRBJ2-1	-	TRBV20-1	CSASGGGAGEQFF	TGCAGTGCTAGCGGAGGGGGGGCTGGTGAGCAGTTCTTC
-	TRBJ2-3	-	TRBV4-3	CASSQGAYTDTQYF	TGCGCCAGCAGCCAAGGAGCTTACACAGATACGCAGTATTTT
-	TRBJ1-2	-	TRBV29-1	CSVEDTGPNYGYTF	TGCAGCGTTGAAGACACAGGTCCTAACTATGGCTACACCTTC
-	TRBJ2-4	TRBD2	TRBV20-1	CSAPSGGLAKNIQYF	TGCAGTGCTCCTTCGGGAGGACTAGCCAAAAACATTCAGTACTTC
many	TRBJ2-7	TRBD1	TRBV6-1	CASTRTGSEQYF	TGTGCCAGCACTCGGACAGGGAGCGAGCAGTACTTC
few	TRBJ1-5	-	TRBV27	CASSWASSNQPQHF	TGTGCCAGCAGTTGGGCATCTAGCAATCAGCCCCAGCATTTT
few	TRBJ1-4	-	TRBV12-3/TRBV12-4	CASSFGGTGEKLFF	TGTGCCAGCAGTTTTGGGGGTACTGGGGAAAAACTGTTTTTT
few	TRBJ2-3	TRBD2	TRBV12-3/TRBV12-4	CASRPPGLADTDTQYF	TGTGCCAGCAGACCTCCGGGACTAGCGGACACAGATACGCAGTATTTT
few	TRBJ2-5	-	TRBV20-1	CSARDWGSYNTETQYF	TGCAGTGCTAGAGATTGGGGTAGTTATAACACCGAGACCCAGTACTTC
-	TRBJ2-7	-	TRBV12-3/TRBV12-4	CASSSSIQVTSYEQYF	TGTGCCAGCAGTTCGTCCATACAGGTGACCTCCTACGAGCAGTACTTC
-	TRBJ2-7	-	TRBV7-8	CASSPSQGGSYEQYF	TGTGCCAGCAGCCCGTCGCAGGGAGGCTCCTACGAGCAGTACTTC
-	TRBJ1-1	-	TRBV5-1	CASSLGLQGQNTEAFF	TGCGCCAGCAGCTTGGGACTACAGGGACAGAACACTGAAGCTTTCTTT
few	TRBJ2-4	TRBD1	TRBV5-1	CASSGDRAKQYF	TGCGCCAGCAGCGGTGACAGGGCCAAGCAGTACTTC
few	TRBJ1-1	TRBD1	TRBV6-6	CASSPWGQAGGEAFF	TGTGCCAGCAGCCCCTGGGGCCAGGCAGGGGGTGAAGCTTTCTTT
many	TRBJ2-7	-	TRBV7-2	CASSLDWSSYEQYF	TGTGCCAGCAGCTTAGACTGGAGCTCCTACGAGCAGTACTTC
-	TRBJ2-5	TRBD1	TRBV12-5	CASGLVPDRGWETQYF	TGTGCTAGTGGTTTGGTCCCGGACAGGGGGTGGGAGACCCAGTACTTC
-	TRBJ2-3	TRBD2	TRBV12-3/TRBV12-4	CASSFQRGEPTDTQYF	TGTGCCAGCAGTTTCCAGCGGGGTGAGCCCACAGATACGCAGTATTTT
few	TRBJ2-2	-	TRBV6-5	CASSYSTLTGAGTGELFF	TGTGCCAGCAGTTACTCGACTTTAACGGGGGCCGGTACCGGGGAGCTGTTTTTT
-	TRBJ2-7	-	TRBV27	CASSLSEGGYEQYF	TGTGCCAGCAGTTTATCGGAGGGGGGCTACGAGCAGTACTTC
-	TRBJ1-2	TRBD1	TRBV4-1	CASSQVSPNRGYGYTF	TGCGCCAGCAGCCAAGTTTCTCCGAACAGGGGCTATGGCTACACCTTC
once	TRBJ2-5	TRBD2	TRBV11-2	CASSLAGTSGGQYF	TGTGCCAGCAGCTTAGCAGGGACTAGCGGCGGCCAGTACTTC
-	TRBJ2-7	-	TRBV12-3/TRBV12-4	CASSWRGLKYF	TGTGCCAGCAGTTGGCGGGGCCTCAAGTACTTC
-	TRBJ2-3	TRBD2	TRBV20-1	CSAREWASGRVTDTLYF	TGCAGTGCTAGAGAATGGGCTAGCGGGAGGGTCACAGATACGCTGTATTTT